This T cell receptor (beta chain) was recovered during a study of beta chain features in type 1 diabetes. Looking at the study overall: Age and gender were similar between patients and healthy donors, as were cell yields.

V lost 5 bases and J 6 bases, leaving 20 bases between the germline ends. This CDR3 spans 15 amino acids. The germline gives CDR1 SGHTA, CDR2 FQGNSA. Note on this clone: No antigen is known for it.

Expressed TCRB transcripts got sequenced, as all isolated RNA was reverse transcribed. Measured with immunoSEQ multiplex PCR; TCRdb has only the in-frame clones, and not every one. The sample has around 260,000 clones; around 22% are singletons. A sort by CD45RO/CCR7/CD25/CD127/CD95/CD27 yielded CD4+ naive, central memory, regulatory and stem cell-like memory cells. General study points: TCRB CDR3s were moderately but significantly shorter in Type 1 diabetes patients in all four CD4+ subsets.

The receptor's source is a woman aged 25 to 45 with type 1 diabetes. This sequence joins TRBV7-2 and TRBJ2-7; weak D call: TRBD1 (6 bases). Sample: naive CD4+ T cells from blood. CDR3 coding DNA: TGTGCCAGCAGCGCTCAGGGGCCTAGCCTCTCCGAGCAGTACTTC. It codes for CASSAQGPSLSEQYF.